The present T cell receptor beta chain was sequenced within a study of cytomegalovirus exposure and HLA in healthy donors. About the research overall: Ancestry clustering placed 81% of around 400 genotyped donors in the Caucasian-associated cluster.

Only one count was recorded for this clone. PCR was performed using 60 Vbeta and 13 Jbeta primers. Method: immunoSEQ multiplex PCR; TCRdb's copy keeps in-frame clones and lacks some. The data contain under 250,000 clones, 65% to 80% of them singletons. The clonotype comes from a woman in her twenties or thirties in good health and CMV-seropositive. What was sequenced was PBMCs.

The DNA of the CDR3 is TGCGCCAGCAGCCTCGACTTTAGCTCTGGAAACACCATATATTTT. It specifies CASSLDFSSGNTIYF. The chain joins TRBV4-3 to TRBJ1-3, with D unresolved. The V end was cut by 4 bases, the J end by 0 bases, with 10 bases between. The CDR3 extends over 15 amino acids. Germline V CDR1 and CDR2: LGHNA, YSLEER.